The rows below give T cell receptor beta chains drawn from one sample of a study of cytomegalovirus exposure and HLA in healthy donors. Here immunoSEQ multiplex PCR was the method, and the copy in TCRdb shows in-frame clones only, minus some. The sample includes a few hundred thousand clones, 86% of them seen just once. Sequencing input: PBMCs. These receptors were obtained from a woman between 18 and 29 years old in good health and CMV-seronegative. Each CDR3 is given with its conserved first and last residue. Fields, in order: D gene, V gene, J gene, clone size, CDR3 DNA, CDR3 protein. D genes are given only for firm matches. Clone size is given for some rows only: seen once, a few or many times, or a class if the clone is expanded.

TRBD2	TRBV27	TRBJ2-1	-	TGTGCCAGCAGTTTCCGGCCGGGAGGGCCAGGGAATGAGCAGTTCTTC	CASSFRPGGPGNEQFF
-	TRBV5-1	TRBJ2-5	-	TGCGCCAGCAGCTTCGTATCAGAGACCCAGTACTTC	CASSFVSETQYF
TRBD1	TRBV6-1	TRBJ1-4	-	TGTGCCAGCACCCGACTCCAGGGGGATAATGAAAAACTGTTTTTT	CASTRLQGDNEKLFF
TRBD2	TRBV28	TRBJ2-3	-	TGTGCCAGCAGTCTCCCAACCCTAGCGGGAGGCGCGCAGTATTTT	CASSLPTLAGGAQYF
TRBD1	TRBV28	TRBJ1-2	-	TGTGCCAGCAGCTCCGGGACAGGGATTAATGGCTACACCTTC	CASSSGTGINGYTF
-	TRBV25-1	TRBJ2-2	-	TGTGCCAGCAGTCCGAGAGCCTTCACCGGGGAGCTGTTTTTT	CASSPRAFTGELFF
TRBD2	TRBV10-3	TRBJ2-5	-	TGTGCCATCAGTGTAAGATTAGCGGGGCAAGAGACCCAGTACTTC	CAISVRLAGQETQYF
TRBD2	TRBV28	TRBJ2-7	-	TGTGCCAGCAGCCGTGAAGGCGGGCTAGCGGGAGGGAAGTACTTC	CASSREGGLAGGKYF
TRBD1	TRBV28	TRBJ2-7	-	TGTGCCAGCACTGTACAGGGGAAGGGCTCCTACGAGCAGTACTTC	CASTVQGKGSYEQYF
-	TRBV18	TRBJ1-1	-	TGTGCCAGCTCTCCTGTGGAGACGGCCGAAGCTTTCTTT	CASSPVETAEAFF
-	TRBV7-9	TRBJ2-7	-	TGTGCCAGCAGCGCGAGAACCGGGGATTCCTACGAGCAGTACTTC	CASSARTGDSYEQYF
TRBD1	TRBV2	TRBJ1-5	-	TGTGCCAGCACCTCCGGGACAGGGGGCGGTCAGCCCCAGCATTTT	CASTSGTGGGQPQHF
-	TRBV6-5	TRBJ1-4	-	TGTGCCAGCAGCCTTGCAGCAGGGTGGGAAAAACTGTTTTTT	CASSLAAGWEKLFF
-	TRBV7-9	TRBJ2-2	many	TGTGCCAGCAGCTCGTTTTCAGACACCGGGGAGCTGTTTTTT	CASSSFSDTGELFF
TRBD2	TRBV7-6	TRBJ2-7	-	TGTGCCAGCAGCCCGCTAGCGGGAGTCGAGCAGTACTTC	CASSPLAGVEQYF
TRBD2	TRBV6-5	TRBJ2-1	-	TGTGCCAGCAGTTTCAGGGGACTAGCGGGATCAAATGAGCAGTTCTTC	CASSFRGLAGSNEQFF
TRBD1	TRBV4-1	TRBJ2-7	-	TGCGCCAGCAGCTCCGGGACAGGGGGGTTGGAGCAGTACTTC	CASSSGTGGLEQYF
TRBD1	TRBV28	TRBJ1-2	-	TGTGCCACCAGGGGGTTAGAAGTCGGGGGACTCTATGGCTACACCTTC	CATRGLEVGGLYGYTF
-	TRBV6-5	TRBJ2-2	-	TGTGCCAGCAGTTACGATGACACAGGCAATCACGGGGAGCTGTTTTTT	CASSYDDTGNHGELFF
-	TRBV9	TRBJ2-7	-	TGTGCCAGCAGCGTAGACGACAACTACGAGCAGTACTTC	CASSVDDNYEQYF
-	TRBV6-5	TRBJ1-1	-	TGTGCCAGCACTACGGACAGTAACACTGAAGCTTTCTTT	CASTTDSNTEAFF
-	TRBV15	TRBJ2-7	-	TGTGCCACCAGCAGAGACCCCCAGGGTGCGGACGAGCAGTACTTC	CATSRDPQGADEQYF
TRBD2	TRBV29-1	TRBJ2-1	-	TGCAGCGCCCGGGGGGGGCCGGAGAATGAGCAGTTCTTC	CSARGGPENEQFF
-	TRBV6-5	TRBJ1-1	-	TGTGCCAGCAGTTACTCGTACGGTCTGAACACTGAAGCTTTCTTT	CASSYSYGLNTEAFF
TRBD2	TRBV5-1	TRBJ2-1	-	TGCGCCAGCAGCGGGGGGACTAGCGGGGTCGATGAGCAGTTCTTC	CASSGGTSGVDEQFF
TRBD1	TRBV23-1	TRBJ2-6	-	TGCGCCAGCACTCTGGGAAGACAGGGGACTGGGGCCAACGTCCTGACTTTC	CASTLGRQGTGANVLTF
-	TRBV28	TRBJ2-2	-	TGTGCCAGCAGTTTTTTCTCAGGGTCCAACACCGGGGAGCTGTTTTTT	CASSFFSGSNTGELFF
-	TRBV7-2	TRBJ2-3	-	TGTGCCAGCAGCCCAGCGGATACGCAGTATTTT	CASSPADTQYF
-	TRBV29-1	TRBJ2-1	-	TGCAGCGTTGAAGATCTAAGCAGGTGGTACAATGAGCAGTTCTTC	CSVEDLSRWYNEQFF
-	TRBV6-5	TRBJ1-3	-	TGTGCCAGCAGTTACGGACTTACGGACACCATATATTTT	CASSYGLTDTIYF
TRBD1	TRBV2	TRBJ2-4	-	TGTGCCAGCAGTGATGGGAGGACAGGGTGGGGGAAAAACATTCAGTACTTC	CASSDGRTGWGKNIQYF
-	TRBV28	TRBJ2-7	-	TGTGCCAGCACGGAGGGTAGCGAGACCTACGAGCAGTACTTC	CASTEGSETYEQYF
-	TRBV19	TRBJ2-7	-	TGTGCCAGTGCTAAACGGGTCGGGTCCTACGAGCAGTACTTC	CASAKRVGSYEQYF
-	TRBV2	TRBJ2-5	-	TGTGCCAGCAGTGACAGGGTGGAGACCCAGTACTTC	CASSDRVETQYF
TRBD2	TRBV4-3	TRBJ2-1	-	TGCGCCAGCAGCCAAGAGACTAGCGGGAGTGGGTCCTACAATGAGCAGTTCTTC	CASSQETSGSGSYNEQFF
TRBD1	TRBV27	TRBJ1-1	-	TGTGCCAGCAGTTTATACTACAGGGGGATGAACACTGAAGCTTTCTTT	CASSLYYRGMNTEAFF
TRBD2	TRBV14	TRBJ2-7	-	TGTGCCAGCAGCCAAAGGGACTACGACCGCGAGCAGTACTTC	CASSQRDYDREQYF
-	TRBV4-3	TRBJ2-7	-	TGCGCCAGCAGCCGAGACCGGGACACACTCTACGAGCAGTACTTC	CASSRDRDTLYEQYF
-	TRBV4-1	TRBJ2-3	-	TGCGCCAGCAGCGACGGGACAACAAGCACAGATACGCAGTATTTT	CASSDGTTSTDTQYF
TRBD1	TRBV5-6	TRBJ2-1	once	TGTGCCAGCAGCCCGACAGGGACCTACTCCTACAATGAGCAGTTCTTC	CASSPTGTYSYNEQFF
-	TRBV7-9	TRBJ1-1	-	TGTGCCAGCAGCTTATTTCAGGGGCCGGGCACTGAAGCTTTCTTT	CASSLFQGPGTEAFF
TRBD2	TRBV6-5	TRBJ2-7	-	TGTGCCAGCAGGCTCGGCCGGACTAGTTTGAGAGAGCAGTACTTC	CASRLGRTSLREQYF
TRBD1	TRBV9	TRBJ1-3	-	TGTGCCAGCAGCGTAGGGGACAGGATCTCTGGAAACACCATATATTTT	CASSVGDRISGNTIYF